This entry is about one T cell receptor (beta chain). The source of the sample is a study of cytomegalovirus exposure and HLA in healthy donors. The PCR was carried out with 60 Vbeta primers and 13 Jbeta primers. Profiling relied on immunoSEQ multiplex PCR, and the TCRdb table lists in-frame clones only, not all of them. The sample shows roughly 100,000 clones, 65% to 80% of them seen only once. In germline, CDR1 is LGHNA, CDR2 YSLEER. The CDR3 consists of 13 residues. V lost 2 bases and J 6 bases, leaving 5 bases between the germline ends. The chain uses TRBV4-3 and TRBJ1-6; D gene ambiguous. The sequenced material came from PBMCs. The origin of this receptor is a male donor in good health and CMV-seropositive. As DNA, the CDR3 is TGCGCCAGCAGCCAACAGGTTAATTCACCCCTCCACTTT. Its protein product is CASSQQVNSPLHF.